This TCR beta chain derives from a study of cytomegalovirus exposure and HLA in healthy donors. The germline V gene encodes CDR1 PRHDT and CDR2 FYEKMQ (reference sequence). This CDR3 comprises 15 residues. V lost 4 bases to trimming and J lost 3 bases, with 16 bases between them. 60 Vbeta and 13 Jbeta primers were used in PCR. Only in-frame clones appear in the TCRdb table, and some are missing; sequencing was by immunoSEQ multiplex PCR. The profile covers about 110,000 clones, with around four fifths appearing a single time and around 2.9% taken by the ten largest. The sequencing input was PBMCs. The sequence was obtained from a woman in her fifties or sixties in good health and CMV-seropositive. This sequence joins TRBV13 and TRBJ2-7, with a possible D match to TRBD1 (6 bases). The CDR3 reads CASSSRSDRRYEQYF. The CDR3 DNA sequence: TGTGCCAGCAGCTCGCGCAGTGACAGGCGCTACGAGCAGTACTTC.